This T cell receptor (beta chain) was sequenced for a study of blood T cell repertoires in COVID-19. J lost 7 bases, V lost 4 bases, and 6 bases had no gene match. Germline assignment: CDR1 MGHDK and CDR2 SYGVNS. CDR3 length: 14 amino acids. In the original workflow: The assay estimated nucleated cells by amplifying reference gene primers. Produced via immunoSEQ multiplex PCR; TCRdb's table is partial and in-frame only. The V and J calls and the clone size are those of that table, but D and trimming were determined from the DNA. Of about 200,000 clones listed, under 90% are singletons. The TCR originated in a man older than 75 with acute or convalescent COVID-19. The V call is TRBV25-1, the J call TRBJ1-4; 7 bases agree with TRBD1. The material sequenced was peripheral blood. The CDR3 reads CASSAPGGGEKLFF. In DNA, the CDR3 is TGTGCCAGCAGTGCCCCAGGGGGAGGTGAAAAACTGTTTTTT.